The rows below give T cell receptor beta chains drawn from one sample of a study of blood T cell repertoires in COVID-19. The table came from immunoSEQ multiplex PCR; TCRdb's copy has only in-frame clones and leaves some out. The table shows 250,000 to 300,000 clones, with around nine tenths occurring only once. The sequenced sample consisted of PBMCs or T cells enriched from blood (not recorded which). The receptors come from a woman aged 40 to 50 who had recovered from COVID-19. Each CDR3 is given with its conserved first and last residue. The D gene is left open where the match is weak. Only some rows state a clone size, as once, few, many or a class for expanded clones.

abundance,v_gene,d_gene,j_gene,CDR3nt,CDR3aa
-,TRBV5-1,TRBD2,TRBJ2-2,TGCGCCAGCAGCTTGGGAGTAGCGGGAGCAAGCGGGGAGCTGTTTTTT,CASSLGVAGASGELFF
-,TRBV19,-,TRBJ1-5,TGTGCCAGTAGTATAGGGGGGGGCCGAGATCAGCCCCAGCATTTT,CASSIGGGRDQPQHF
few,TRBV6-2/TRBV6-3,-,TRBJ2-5,TGTGCCAGCAGTTATGACTCGCGAGAGACCCAGTACTTC,CASSYDSRETQYF
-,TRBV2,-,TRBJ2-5,TGTGCCAGCAGTGAGGCATCGCAGACCCAGTACTTC,CASSEASQTQYF
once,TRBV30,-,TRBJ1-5,TGTGCCTGGAGTGTACAGGCCAGGGGAAGCAATCAGCCCCAGCATTTT,CAWSVQARGSNQPQHF
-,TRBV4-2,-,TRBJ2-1,TGTGCCAGCAGCCTCGCAAGCCGACAAACCTACAATGAGCAGTTCTTC,CASSLASRQTYNEQFF
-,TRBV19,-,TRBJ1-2,TGTGCCAGTAGTATAGCAGCAGGCCGCTACACCTTC,CASSIAAGRYTF
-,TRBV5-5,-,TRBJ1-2,TGTGCCAGCAGCCCAGGACTGACGGACTGGTATGGCTACACCTTC,CASSPGLTDWYGYTF
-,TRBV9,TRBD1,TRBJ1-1,TGTGCCAGCAGCCCGGACGCGGGACAGGGGAACACTGAAGCTTTCTTT,CASSPDAGQGNTEAFF
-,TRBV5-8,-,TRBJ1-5,TGTGCCAGCAGCTTGGGGGGCCAGGGGATCGGCCAGCCCCAGCATTTT,CASSLGGQGIGQPQHF
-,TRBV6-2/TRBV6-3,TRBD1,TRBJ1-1,TGTGCCAGCAGTACGGACAGGCCATTGAACACTGAAGCTTTCTTT,CASSTDRPLNTEAFF
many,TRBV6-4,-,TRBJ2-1,TGTGCCAGCAGCGCCAGGAGAGGGTTAGGTGAGCAGTTCTTC,CASSARRGLGEQFF
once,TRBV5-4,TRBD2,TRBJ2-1,TGTGCCAGCAGCCAGGGACTAGCGGGAGATGAGCAGTTCTTC,CASSQGLAGDEQFF
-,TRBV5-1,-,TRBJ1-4,TGCGCCAGCAGCCCAGGACACGCAACTAATGAAAAACTGTTTTTT,CASSPGHATNEKLFF
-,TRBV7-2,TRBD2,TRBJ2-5,TGTGCCAGCAGCTATGGGACTAGCTTGTACCAAGAGACCCAGTACTTC,CASSYGTSLYQETQYF
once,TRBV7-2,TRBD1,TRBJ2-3,TGTGCCAGCAGCTTAGGACAGGGGGATACGCAGTATTTT,CASSLGQGDTQYF
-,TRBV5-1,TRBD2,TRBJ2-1,TGCGCCAGCAGCTTGGAAAGGGGGTTAGCGGGGTACAATGAGCAGTTCTTC,CASSLERGLAGYNEQFF
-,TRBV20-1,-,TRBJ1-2,TGCAGTGCTAGTCACAGGGCGTATGGCTACACCTTC,CSASHRAYGYTF
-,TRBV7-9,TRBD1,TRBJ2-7,TGTGCCAGCAGCTTTTGGGACAGGGGACACGAGCAGTACTTC,CASSFWDRGHEQYF
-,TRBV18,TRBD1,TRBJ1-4,TGTGCCAGCTCACCCGGGACAGCGCATGAAAAACTGTTTTTT,CASSPGTAHEKLFF
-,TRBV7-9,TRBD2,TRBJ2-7,TGTGCCAGCAGCCAGCGGGGTGCCTACGAGCAGTACTTC,CASSQRGAYEQYF
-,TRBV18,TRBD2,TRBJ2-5,TGTGCCAGCTCACCAGCGGGACTAGCGGGGGCCCCCCGGGAGACCCAGTACTTC,CASSPAGLAGAPRETQYF
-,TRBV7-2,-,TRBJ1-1,TGTGCCAGCAGCTTAAGATGGGGCATGAACACTGAAGCTTTCTTT,CASSLRWGMNTEAFF
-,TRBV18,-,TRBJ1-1,TGTGCCAGCTCACCCCCGAATCGCGCTGAAGCTTTCTTT,CASSPPNRAEAFF